This T cell receptor beta chain was sequenced in a study of graft-versus-host responses after intestinal transplantation. Study-level background: Recipients underwent multivisceral, liver-intestinal, or isolated intestinal transplants. Anti-thymocyte globulin induction preceded about 3 years of tacrolimus and steroid maintenance in all recipients. Findings of the study overall: Individuals who had graft-donor T cell macrochimerism had allografts that showed high graft-versus-host to host-versus-graft clonal ratios. Recipient marrow contained GvH clones, some of which appeared first in ileum or blood.

Profiling relied on immunoSEQ multiplex PCR, and the TCRdb table lists in-frame clones only, not all of them. The sample lists approximately 86,000 clones, around 91% occurring once. The CDR3 totals 15 residues. Germline V gene data show CDR1 as LNHDA and CDR2 as SQIVND (reference sequence). The trim removed 2 bases at V and 8 bases at J, leaving 7 bases unmatched. Remarks on this clone: Its antigen is not identified.

The chain carries TRBV19 and TRBJ2-4; 9 nucleotides match TRBD2. This material consisted of unstimulated CD4+ T cells sorted from spleen or lymph node cells, taken before intestinal transplant. The clonotype comes from a human donor who received an intestinal transplant. The CDR3: CASSIRAGGRDIQYF. CDR3 bases: TGTGCCAGTAGTATAAGGGCGGGGGGGCGAGACATTCAGTACTTC.